This T cell receptor beta chain was obtained from a study of identical twins (dated by TCRdb to the mid-2010s). Regarding the complete study: To test whether fetal clonotypes persist, this study deep-sequenced TCR alpha and beta repertoires from monozygotic twins, from unrelated adults of various ages, and from cord blood. To rule out contamination, the twin experiments were replicated at different times with different library preparation protocols. What the work shows at the level of the full study, not this receptor alone: Because the same donors could not be followed over many years, the conclusions depended on cross-sectional statistical analysis. Compared with coincidental sharing between unrelated individuals, an excess of low generation-probability sequences was observed among out-of-frame TCR alpha sequences shared between twins. Invariant T cells such as MAIT and iNKT could partly confound zero-insertion analyses, though diverse VJ usage argued against this for most clonotypes. Excess twin sharing in beta out-of-frame sequences was weaker because fewer shared sequences lowered the signal-to-noise ratio. In monozygotic twins, recombination models systematically underestimated out-of-frame TCR alpha sharing, but the models matched the sharing seen between unrelated individuals. Fewer insertions were carried by abundant cord blood beta clonotypes; a weaker similar trend was observed in young adult naive repertoires, while no such trend was observed in memory repertoires.

Of note for this clonotype: Its antigen is not yet known. Per-nucleotide qualities are absent, and no much larger clonotype sits a single base away.

Library method: 5' RACE. The sequencing machine was an Illumina HiSeq 2000. A universal primer binding site was added through template switching, and the final cDNA carried a unique molecular identifier so that TCR cDNA molecules could be counted accurately. First-strand cDNA for TCR alpha and beta chains was synthesized from specific primers in the conserved constant-segment region. To control for contamination, each cDNA library was double barcoded with a SMART-Mk sample barcode plus Illumina barcodes. TruSeq adapter sequences and Illumina sample barcodes were added in two successive PCR steps. TCR alpha and beta cDNA libraries were sequenced on the Illumina HiSeq platform with custom primers. For the original study's pipeline: MiGEC was used to process raw reads and extract unique molecular identifiers, and MiXCR was used to find CDR3 positions. For each individual, recombination models were inferred using an EM algorithm with the repgenHMM and IGoR tools. Shared clonotypes were analyzed with the tcR package in R, and sharing was normalized by the product of cloneset sizes. To study raw recombination free of thymic and clonal selection effects, out-of-frame nonproductive sequences were analyzed. TCRdb applied fastp at Q25 and MiXCR to the public reads, then kept only in-frame beta chains. Identical CDR3 proteins give one entry, which carries the most common genes and DNA. These V and J calls derive from TCRdb rather than the authors' analysis. The sample records nearly 250,000 distinct CDR3 sequences, approximately 7% of which are singletons. The ten largest clonotypes hold around 3.4% of the sample.

Every donor was a healthy Caucasian. The twin cohort comprised three pairs of female monozygotic twins, all aged roughly 18 to 29 years. Miltenyi CD45RO+ enrichment and human naive T-cell isolation kits were used to isolate memory (CD45RO+) and naive T cells from PBMC. The trim is 5 bases for V and 7 bases for J, with a gap of 11 bases between the germline ends. From the germline V gene (reference sequence), CDR1 is MNHEY and CDR2 is SMNVEV. The CDR3 covers 12 residues, taking in both the cysteine and the phenylalanine. The kept DNA is CDR3 alone, 36 bases in frame from the first base. These records were also assigned to another study, of yellow fever vaccine responses in identical twins. The second study's authors report: According to the authors, in identical twins the way T cells responded to vaccination appeared partly convergent and partly personalized. Focusing on identical twins, the study followed the T cell clones that responded to the vaccine, and did so with precision.

Material: memory (CD45RO+) T cells sorted from blood. Taken with the paper, the label for cell subset or site translates to: CD45RO+ enriched T cells. This chain is built from TRBV27 and TRBJ2-5; the D assignment is uncertain and may be TRBD1 or TRBD2, with 6 bases supporting each. This TCR derives from a woman between 18 and 30 years old in good health. The CDR3 reads CASSPEGGTQYF. The DNA sequence is as follows: TGTGCCAGCAGTCCTGAGGGGGGGACCCAGTACTTC.